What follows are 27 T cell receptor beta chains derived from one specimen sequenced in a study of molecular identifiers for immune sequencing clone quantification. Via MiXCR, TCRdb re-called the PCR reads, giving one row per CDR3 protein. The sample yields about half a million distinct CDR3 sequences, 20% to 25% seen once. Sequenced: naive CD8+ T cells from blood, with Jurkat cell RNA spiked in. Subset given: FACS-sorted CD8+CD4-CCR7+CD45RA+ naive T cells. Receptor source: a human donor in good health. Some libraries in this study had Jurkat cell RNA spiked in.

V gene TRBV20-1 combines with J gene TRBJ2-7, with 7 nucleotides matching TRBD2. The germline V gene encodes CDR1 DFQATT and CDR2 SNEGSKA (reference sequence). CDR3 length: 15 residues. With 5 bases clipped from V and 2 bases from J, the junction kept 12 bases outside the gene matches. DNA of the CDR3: TGCAGTGCTGGGGACGGGGCTAGCGGACCCTACGAGCAGTACTTC. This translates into CSAGDGASGPYEQYF.

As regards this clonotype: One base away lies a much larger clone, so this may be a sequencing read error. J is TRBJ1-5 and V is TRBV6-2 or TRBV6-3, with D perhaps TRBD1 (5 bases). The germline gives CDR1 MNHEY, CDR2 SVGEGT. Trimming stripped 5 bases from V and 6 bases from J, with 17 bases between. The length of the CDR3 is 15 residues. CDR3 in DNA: TGTGCCAGCAGTCCCCTCGGGGCTGGCAGTCAGCCCCAGCATTTT. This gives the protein CASSPLGAGSQPQHF.

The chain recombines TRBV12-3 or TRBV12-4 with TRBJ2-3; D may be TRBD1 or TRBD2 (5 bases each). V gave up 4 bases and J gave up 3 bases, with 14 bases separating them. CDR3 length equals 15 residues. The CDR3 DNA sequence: TGTGCCAGCAGTTCGGCTGGGGGTCCGACAGATACGCAGTATTTT. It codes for CASSSAGGPTDTQYF.

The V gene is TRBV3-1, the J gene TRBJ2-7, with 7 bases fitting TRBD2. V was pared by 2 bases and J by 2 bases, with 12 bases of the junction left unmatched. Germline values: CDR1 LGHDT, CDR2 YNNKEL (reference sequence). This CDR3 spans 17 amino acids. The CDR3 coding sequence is TGTGCCAGCAGCCAACCCGGGGAGGGAGTTGGTCCCTACGAGCAGTACTTC. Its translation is CASSQPGEGVGPYEQYF.

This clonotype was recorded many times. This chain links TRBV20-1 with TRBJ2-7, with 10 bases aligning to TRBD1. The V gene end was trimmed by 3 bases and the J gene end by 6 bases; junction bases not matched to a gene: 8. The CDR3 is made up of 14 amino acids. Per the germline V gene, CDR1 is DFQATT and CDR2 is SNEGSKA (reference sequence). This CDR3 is CSASQDRGPGEQYF. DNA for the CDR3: TGCAGTGCTAGCCAAGACAGGGGGCCGGGCGAGCAGTACTTC.

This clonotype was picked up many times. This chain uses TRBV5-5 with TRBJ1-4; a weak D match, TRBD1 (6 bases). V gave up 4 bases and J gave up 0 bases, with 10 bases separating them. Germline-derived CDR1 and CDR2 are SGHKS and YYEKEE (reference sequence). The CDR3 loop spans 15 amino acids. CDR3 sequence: CASSGWTATNEKLFF. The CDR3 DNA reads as TGTGCCAGCAGCGGATGGACAGCAACTAATGAAAAACTGTTTTTT.

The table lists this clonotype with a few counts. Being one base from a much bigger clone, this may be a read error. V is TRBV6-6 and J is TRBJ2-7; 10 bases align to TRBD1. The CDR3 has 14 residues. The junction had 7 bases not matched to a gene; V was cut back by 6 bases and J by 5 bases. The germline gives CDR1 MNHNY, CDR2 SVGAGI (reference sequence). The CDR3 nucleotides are TGTGCCAGCAGCCCCGGGACAGGGGAAAACGAGCAGTACTTC. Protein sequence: CASSPGTGENEQYF.

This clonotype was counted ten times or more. CDR3 coding DNA: TGTGCCAGCAGCTACCTAGGGGCCCAGAGCCACGAGCAGTACTTC. It translates to CASSYLGAQSHEQYF. The chain recombines TRBV7-9 with TRBJ2-7, with a possible D match to TRBD1 (5 bases). The CDR3 totals 15 residues. The germline CDR1 and CDR2 sequences are SEHNR and FQNEAQ (reference sequence). V lost 4 bases and J lost 5, with 18 bases in between.

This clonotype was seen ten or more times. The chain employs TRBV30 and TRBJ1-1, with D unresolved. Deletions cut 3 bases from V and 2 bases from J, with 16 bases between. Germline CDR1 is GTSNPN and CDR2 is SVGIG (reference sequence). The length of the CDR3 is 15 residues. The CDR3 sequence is CAWRERDLGNTEAFF. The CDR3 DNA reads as TGTGCCTGGAGAGAGAGGGATCTGGGAAACACTGAAGCTTTCTTT.

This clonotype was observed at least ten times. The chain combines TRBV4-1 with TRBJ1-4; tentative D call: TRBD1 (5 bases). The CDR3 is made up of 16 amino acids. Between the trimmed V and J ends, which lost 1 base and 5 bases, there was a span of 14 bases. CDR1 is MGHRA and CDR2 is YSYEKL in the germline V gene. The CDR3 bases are TGCGCCAGCAGCCAAGCCCACACAGGTACAAATGAAAAACTGTTTTTT. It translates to CASSQAHTGTNEKLFF.

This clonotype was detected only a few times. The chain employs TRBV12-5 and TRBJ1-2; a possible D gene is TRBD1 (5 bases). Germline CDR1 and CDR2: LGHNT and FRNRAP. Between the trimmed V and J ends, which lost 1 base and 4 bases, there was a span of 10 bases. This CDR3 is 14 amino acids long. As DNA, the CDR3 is TGTGCTAGTGGTTTGGGGGGCGACGGCTATGGCTACACCTTC. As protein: CASGLGGDGYGYTF.

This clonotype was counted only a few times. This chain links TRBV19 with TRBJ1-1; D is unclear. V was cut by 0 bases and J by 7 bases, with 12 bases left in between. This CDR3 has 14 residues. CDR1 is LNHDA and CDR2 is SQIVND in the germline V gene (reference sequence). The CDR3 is CASSIDRGLIEAFF. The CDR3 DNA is TGTGCCAGTAGTATAGATCGTGGACTTATTGAAGCTTTCTTT.

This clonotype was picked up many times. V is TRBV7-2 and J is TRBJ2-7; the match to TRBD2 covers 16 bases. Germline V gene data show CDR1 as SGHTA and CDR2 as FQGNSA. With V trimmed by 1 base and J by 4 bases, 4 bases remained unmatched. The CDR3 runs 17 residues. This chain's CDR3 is CASSLVGLAGGWYEQYF. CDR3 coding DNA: TGTGCCAGCAGCTTAGTGGGACTAGCGGGAGGGTGGTACGAGCAGTACTTC.

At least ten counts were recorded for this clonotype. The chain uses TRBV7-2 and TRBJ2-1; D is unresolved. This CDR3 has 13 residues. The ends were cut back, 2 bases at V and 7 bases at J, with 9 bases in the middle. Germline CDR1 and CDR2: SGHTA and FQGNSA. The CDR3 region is CASSLTVENEQFF. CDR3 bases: TGTGCCAGCAGCTTAACGGTTGAGAATGAGCAGTTCTTC.

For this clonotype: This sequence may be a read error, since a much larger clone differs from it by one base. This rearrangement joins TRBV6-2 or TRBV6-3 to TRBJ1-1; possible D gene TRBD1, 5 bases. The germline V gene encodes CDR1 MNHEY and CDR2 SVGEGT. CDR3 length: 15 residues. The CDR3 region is CVSRSLARPGGEAFF. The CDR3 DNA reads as TGTGTCAGCAGATCCTTAGCCCGTCCGGGGGGTGAAGCTTTCTTT.

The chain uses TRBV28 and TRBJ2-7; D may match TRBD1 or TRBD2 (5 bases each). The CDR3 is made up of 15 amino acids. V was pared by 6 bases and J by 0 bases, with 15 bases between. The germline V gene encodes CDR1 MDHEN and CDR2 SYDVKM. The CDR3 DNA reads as TGTGCCAGCAGCAAGACGAGGGGCCTCTCCTACGAGCAGTACTTC. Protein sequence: CASSKTRGLSYEQYF. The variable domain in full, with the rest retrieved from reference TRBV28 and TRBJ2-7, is DVKVTQSSRYLVKRTGEKVFLECVQDMDHENMFWYRQDPGLGLRLIYFSYDVKMKEKGDIPEGYSVSREKKERFSLILESASTNQTSMYLCASSKTRGLSYEQYFGPGTRLTVT.

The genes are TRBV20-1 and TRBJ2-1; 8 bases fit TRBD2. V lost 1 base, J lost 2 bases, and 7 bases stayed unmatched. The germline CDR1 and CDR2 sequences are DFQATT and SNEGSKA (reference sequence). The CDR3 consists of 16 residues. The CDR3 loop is CSARGPSGGPYNEQFF. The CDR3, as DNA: TGCAGTGCTAGAGGACCGAGCGGGGGACCCTACAATGAGCAGTTCTTC.

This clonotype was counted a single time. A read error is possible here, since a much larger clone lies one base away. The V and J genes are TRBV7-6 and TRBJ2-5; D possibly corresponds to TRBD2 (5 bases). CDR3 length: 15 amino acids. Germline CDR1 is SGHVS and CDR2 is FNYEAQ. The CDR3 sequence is CASSPQRSEGETQCF. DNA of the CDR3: TGTGCCAGCAGCCCCCAGCGGTCCGAGGGAGAGACCCAGTGCTTC.

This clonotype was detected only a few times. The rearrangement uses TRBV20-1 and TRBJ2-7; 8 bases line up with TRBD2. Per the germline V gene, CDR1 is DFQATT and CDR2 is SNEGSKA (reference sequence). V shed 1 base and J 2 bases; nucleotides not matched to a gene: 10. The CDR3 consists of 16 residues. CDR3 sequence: CSARALILAVTYEQYF. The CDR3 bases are TGCAGTGCTAGAGCCCTAATACTAGCGGTCACCTACGAGCAGTACTTC.

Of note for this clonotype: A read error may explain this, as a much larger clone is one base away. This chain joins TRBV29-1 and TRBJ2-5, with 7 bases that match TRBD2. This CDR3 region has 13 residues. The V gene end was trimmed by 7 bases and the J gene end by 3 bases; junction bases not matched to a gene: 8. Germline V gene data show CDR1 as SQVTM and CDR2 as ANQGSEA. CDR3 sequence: CSGSPAGKETQYF. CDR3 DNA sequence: TGCAGCGGATCACCAGCGGGGAAAGAGACCCAGTACTTC.

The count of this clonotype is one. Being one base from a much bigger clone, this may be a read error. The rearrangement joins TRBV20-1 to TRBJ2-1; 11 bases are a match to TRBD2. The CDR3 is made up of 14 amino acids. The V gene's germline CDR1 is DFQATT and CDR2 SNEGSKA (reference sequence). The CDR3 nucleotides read TGCAGTGCTATCTATAGCGGGGGGGACAATAAGCAGTTCTTC. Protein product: CSAIYSGGDNKQFF.

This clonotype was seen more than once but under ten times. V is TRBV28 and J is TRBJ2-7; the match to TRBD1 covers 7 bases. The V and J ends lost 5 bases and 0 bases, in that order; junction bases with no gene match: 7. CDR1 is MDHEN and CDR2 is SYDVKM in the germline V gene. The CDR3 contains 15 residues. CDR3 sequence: CASSVLGTASYEQYF. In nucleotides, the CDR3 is TGTGCCAGCAGTGTACTCGGGACAGCCTCCTACGAGCAGTACTTC.

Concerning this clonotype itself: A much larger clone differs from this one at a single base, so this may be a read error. Written as DNA, the CDR3 is TGCGCCAGCAGCCAAGATTCAGGGTATCAGCCCCGGCATTTT. This gives the protein CASSQDSGYQPRHF. The rearrangement joins TRBV4-3 to TRBJ1-5, with D maybe TRBD1 (5 bases). The CDR3 sequence is 14 residues long. Germline CDR1 is LGHNA and CDR2 is YSLEER.

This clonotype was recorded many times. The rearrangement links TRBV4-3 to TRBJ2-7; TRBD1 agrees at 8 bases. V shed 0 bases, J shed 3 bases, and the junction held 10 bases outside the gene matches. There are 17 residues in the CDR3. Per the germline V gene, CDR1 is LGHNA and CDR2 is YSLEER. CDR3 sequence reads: CASSQEVSSGGLYEQYF. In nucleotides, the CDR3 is TGCGCCAGCAGCCAAGAGGTTTCCTCAGGGGGCCTCTACGAGCAGTACTTC.

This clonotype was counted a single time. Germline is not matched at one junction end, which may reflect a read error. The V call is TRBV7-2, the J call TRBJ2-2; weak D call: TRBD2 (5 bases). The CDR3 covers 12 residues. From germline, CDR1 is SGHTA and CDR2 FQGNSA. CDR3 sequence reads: CAGSPAAGEPFF. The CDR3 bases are TGTGCCGGCAGCCCAGCAGCCGGGGAGCCGTTTTTT.

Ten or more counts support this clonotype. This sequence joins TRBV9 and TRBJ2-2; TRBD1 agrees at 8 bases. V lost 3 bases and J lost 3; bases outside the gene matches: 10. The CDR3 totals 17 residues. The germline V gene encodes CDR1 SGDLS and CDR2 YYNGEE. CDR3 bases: TGTGCCAGCAGCGGAGGTCCAGGGGGCCTTGACACCGGGGAGCTGTTTTTT. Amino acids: CASSGGPGGLDTGELFF.

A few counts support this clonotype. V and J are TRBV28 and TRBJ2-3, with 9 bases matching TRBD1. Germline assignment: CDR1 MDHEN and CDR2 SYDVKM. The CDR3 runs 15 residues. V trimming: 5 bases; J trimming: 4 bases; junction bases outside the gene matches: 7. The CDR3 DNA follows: TGTGCCAGCAGTCCGACAGGGGGTAGCGCAGATACGCAGTATTTT. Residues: CASSPTGGSADTQYF.